This T cell receptor (beta chain) emerged from a study of cytomegalovirus exposure and HLA in healthy donors. Study conclusions and caveats: Donors were assumed by presence/absence analyses to have roughly uniform sequencing depth.

About this clone: Its target is not known.

This CDR3 is 14 amino acids long. The germline CDR1 and CDR2 sequences are MNHEY and SVGAGI. V shed 5 bases and J shed 6 bases, with 17 bases lying between them. Primers included in the PCR were 60 Vbeta and 13 Jbeta primers. Only in-frame clones appear in the TCRdb table, and some are missing; sequencing was by immunoSEQ multiplex PCR. Of approximately 120,000 clones in the sample, 75% to 90% were seen once. The chain uses TRBV6-5 and TRBJ2-7; possible D gene TRBD1, 6 bases. This sequence originates from a man aged 25 to 45 in good health and CMV-seropositive. Sequencing used PBMCs. This CDR3 reads CASSEGLGGIEQYF. CDR3 bases: TGTGCCAGCAGTGAAGGCCTAGGGGGAATCGAGCAGTACTTC.